The clone carrying this TCR beta chain appeared many times. Antigen: not known. The sample originates from a study of T-cell reconstitution after alpha-beta-depleted transplantation in children. Unique molecular identifiers were used to barcode this TCRbeta library. MiXCR, run by TCRdb on the PCR reads, gives a single entry per CDR3 protein. The sample records 670,000 or so distinct CDR3 sequences, over 10% being singletons. Study-wide points: T-cell counts and diversity at one year following transplant were attributed mainly to newly produced T cells. Reportedly, only several hundred clones from non-depleted graft cells drove alpha-beta T-cell counts at about two months.

Trimming stripped 4 bases from V and 3 bases from J, with 15 bases between. The CDR3 runs 15 residues. Looked up from germline, CDR1 is ENHRY and CDR2 is SYGVKD. The V call is TRBV10-3, the J call TRBJ2-5; D may be TRBD1 (5 bases). This specimen was PBMCs, taken before TCRalphabeta/CD19-depleted stem cell transplant. The TCR was taken from a girl aged 2-9 years with congenital amegakaryocytic thrombocytopenia, due to receive a stem cell transplant. The CDR3 DNA reads as TGTGCCATCAGTGTACGGCAGGGTTACAAAGAGACCCAGTACTTC. Its protein is CAISVRQGYKETQYF.